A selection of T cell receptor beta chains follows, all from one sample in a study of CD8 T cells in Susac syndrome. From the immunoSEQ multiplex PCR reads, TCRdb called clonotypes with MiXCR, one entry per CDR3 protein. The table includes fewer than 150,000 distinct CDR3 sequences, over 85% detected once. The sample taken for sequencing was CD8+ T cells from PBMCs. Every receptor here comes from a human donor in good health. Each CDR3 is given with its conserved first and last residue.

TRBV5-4	CASRFRAGGTDTQYF
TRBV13	CASSFRQGLVDEQFF
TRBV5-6	CASSLAWGGGSYEQYF
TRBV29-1	CSVVGEHHTGELFF
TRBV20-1	CSARARDRTYPNYGYTF
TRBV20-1	CSATDRNTEAFF
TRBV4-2	CASSQEPSGRYQETQYF
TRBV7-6	CASSRGTDSYEQYF
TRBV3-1	CASSQTGTLPYNEQFF
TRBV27	CASSPPLGLADEQYF
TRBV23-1	CASTRGAPIPIQETQYF
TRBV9	CASSLRPQGVYGYTF
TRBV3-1	CASSLGGGWDAFF
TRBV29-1	CSVRTGYEGYTF
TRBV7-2	CASSLEWRPEQYF
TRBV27	CASSTGSYGQPQHF
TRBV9	CASSGGGEQETQYF
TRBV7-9	CASSSRDRANEQYF
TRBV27	CASSHGTYNEQFF
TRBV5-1	CASSLAWITDTQYF
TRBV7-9	CASSLAGRADNEQFF
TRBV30	CAWSTGAEQYF